This record looks at one TCR beta chain sequence and its context. Its antigen remains unidentified. This entry comes from a study of T cell responses to AZD1222 COVID-19 vaccine. Sequencing was performed with immunoSEQ multiplex PCR; in TCRdb, only in-frame clones are kept and a portion is missing. The profile shows 140,000 to 150,000 clones, around 83% of them singletons. Study findings and constraints: Across the whole spike, CD4 TCRs peaked at regions 160-218 and 743-854. Clonal diversity was possibly underestimated, and white British individuals and females predominated among donors.

The source of this sequence is an adult in good health. The sequencing used peripheral blood, collected on day 0 of MenACWY control vaccination.

The CDR3 nucleotides read TGTGCCAGCAGCCAAGATATGGGGAGCCAAGAGACCCAGTACTTC. Its protein is CASSQDMGSQETQYF. This rearrangement joins TRBV3-1 (or the pseudogene TRBV3-2) to TRBJ2-5, with D perhaps matching TRBD2 (5 bases). V gave up 0 bases and J gave up 1 base, with 9 bases separating them. The CDR3 loop spans 15 amino acids. The germline gives CDR1 LGHDT, CDR2 YNNKEL (reference sequence).